This entry is about one TCR beta chain. CDR1 is SGHNT and CDR2 is YENEEA in the germline V gene. V lost 4 bases and J 2 bases, leaving 0 bases between the germline ends. The length of the CDR3 is 11 residues. Generated by immunoSEQ multiplex PCR, the TCRdb table keeps only in-frame clones and is missing some. The sample holds roughly 150,000 clones; about 92% are singletons and the top ten take roughly 4.9%. The data are from a study of T cell responses to AZD1222 COVID-19 vaccine. Sequences were derived from peripheral blood, sampled on day 0 of AZD1222 vaccination. This sequence was found in an adult in good health. This chain connects TRBV11-3 to TRBJ1-3, with D unresolved. The CDR3 sequence: CASSSGNTIYF. In nucleotides, the CDR3 is TGTGCCAGCAGCTCTGGAAACACCATATATTTT.